Each of the 19 T cell receptor beta chains below was sequenced from the same sample in a study of blood T cell repertoires in COVID-19. The repertoire was sequenced with immunoSEQ multiplex PCR; TCRdb's copy has only in-frame clones and lacks some. The sample holds fewer than 250,000 clones, around 86% seen once. The specimen sequenced was peripheral blood. These receptors came from a man aged 50 or older with acute or convalescent COVID-19.

V gene TRBV15 combines with J gene TRBJ2-5; D possibly corresponds to TRBD1 (6 bases). The CDR3 extends over 16 amino acids. Germline V gene sequence: CDR1 LNHNV, CDR2 YYDKDF (reference sequence). V was clipped by 1 base and J by 0 bases, with 12 bases between them. CDR3 amino acids: CATSRGRQAYQETQYF. CDR3 in DNA: TGTGCCACCAGCAGAGGGAGACAGGCGTACCAAGAGACCCAGTACTTC.

The CDR3 nucleotides are TGCGCCAGCGAGCCGAGCACAGGGCAGGGCTACACCTTC. Its protein product is CASEPSTGQGYTF. The J gene is TRBJ1-2, the V gene TRBV23-1, with D possibly matching TRBD1 (6 bases). TRBV23-1 belongs to the ORF category, with a function that is uncertain. Trimming left V 8 bases short and J 8 bases short, with 18 bases between. This CDR3 is built from 13 residues.

This clone occurred once. Other nucleotide sequences from this sample produce the same CDR3. The CDR3 nucleotides read TGTGCCAGCAGCTCCGGACAGGGGTATGGCTACACCTTC. It specifies CASSSGQGYGYTF. The chain joins TRBV7-9 to TRBJ1-2; 9 bases fit TRBD1. The length of the CDR3 is 13 residues. Germline V lookup: CDR1 SEHNR, CDR2 FQNEAQ (reference sequence). V trimming: 4 bases; J trimming: 5 bases; junction bases outside the gene matches: 2.

The chain uses TRBV6-1 and TRBJ2-5, with TRBD1 as a possible D gene (6 bases). The CDR3 is 14 residues long. Germline-derived CDR1 and CDR2 are MNHNS and SASEGT. Trimming removed 3 bases from V and 4 bases from J, with 12 bases in between. DNA of the CDR3: TGTGCCAGCAGTGAGGGGGCTAGCCGAGAGACCCAGTACTTC. Protein: CASSEGASRETQYF.

The chain recombines TRBV27 with TRBJ1-1; D possibly corresponds to TRBD1 (5 bases). V was trimmed by 7 bases and J by 4 bases, leaving 16 bases between them. Germline V gene sequence: CDR1 MNHEY, CDR2 SMNVEV (reference sequence). The CDR3 spans 14 residues. The DNA of the CDR3 is TGTGCCAGCAACCCAGGGTATAGAGGCACTGAAGCTTTCTTT. Translated, it gives CASNPGYRGTEAFF.

The chain employs TRBV6-5 and TRBJ2-7, with 8 bases aligning to TRBD1. The CDR3 sequence is 14 residues long. With 4 bases clipped from V and 6 bases from J, the junction kept 8 bases outside the gene matches. Germline lookup yields CDR1 MNHEY and CDR2 SVGAGI. CDR3 in DNA: TGTGCCAGCAGTTTAAACAGGGGGAAAGGCGAGCAGTACTTC. Its translation: CASSLNRGKGEQYF.

The genes are TRBV27 and TRBJ2-7; D is perhaps TRBD2 (5 bases). V was cut by 2 bases and J by 6 bases, with 11 bases left in between. The germline V gene has CDR1 MNHEY and CDR2 SMNVEV (reference sequence). The CDR3 runs to 13 residues. The chain's CDR3 is CASSLTAGSEQYF. CDR3 in DNA: TGTGCCAGCAGTTTAACTGCGGGTAGCGAGCAGTACTTC.

The chain's CDR3 is CASSTPFGTGAREKLFF. The CDR3, as DNA: TGTGCCAGTAGTACCCCATTCGGGACAGGGGCACGGGAAAAACTGTTTTTT. The genes are TRBV19 and TRBJ1-4, with 10 bases aligning to TRBD1. V gave up 4 bases and J gave up 8 bases; unmatched junction bases: 13. This CDR3 is 17 amino acids long. The germline CDR1 and CDR2 sequences are LNHDA and SQIVND (reference sequence).

This rearrangement joins TRBV6-6 to TRBJ2-6, with a weak D call TRBD1 (6 bases). The germline gives CDR1 MNHNY, CDR2 SVGAGI (reference sequence). Trimming cost V 8 bases and J 3 bases, with 14 bases left between them. The CDR3 is 15 residues long. CDR3 region: CASGARDIGANVLTF. The CDR3 coding sequence is TGTGCCAGCGGAGCCCGGGACATTGGGGCCAACGTCCTGACTTTC.

This clone was recorded a few times. The rearrangement joins TRBV11-1 to TRBJ1-2; 8 bases fit TRBD1. Germline CDR1 SGHAT, CDR2 FQDESV (reference sequence). This CDR3 is 14 amino acids long. J was trimmed by 8 bases and V by 4 bases; bases with no gene match: 9. CDR3 amino acids: CASSSVDRGRGYTF. Written as DNA, the CDR3 is TGTGCCAGCAGCTCCGTAGACAGGGGACGCGGCTACACCTTC.

The chain couples TRBV6-5 to TRBJ1-1, with D possibly TRBD1 on 6 matching bases. The CDR3 has 16 residues. The V gene's germline CDR1 is MNHEY and CDR2 SVGAGI. Trimming removed 4 bases at V and 1 base at J, with 16 bases between. DNA of the CDR3: TGTGCCAGCAGTTTCGTAAGGGGGAGGGGGAACACTGAAGCTTTCTTT. This encodes CASSFVRGRGNTEAFF.

This chain uses TRBV30 with TRBJ1-1, with 7 bases aligning to TRBD1. The CDR3 is 15 residues long. Germline V gene lookup returns CDR1 GTSNPN and CDR2 SVGIG (reference sequence). J lost 4 bases, V lost 3 bases, and 11 bases had no gene match. The CDR3 reads CAWSPGTTGATEAFF. As DNA, the CDR3 is TGTGCCTGGAGCCCGGGCACTACAGGGGCCACTGAAGCTTTCTTT.

This clone has only a few counts. V usage is TRBV6-5 and J usage is TRBJ1-5; the D gene is possibly TRBD1 (6 bases). V dropped 6 bases and J dropped 3 bases, with 15 bases sitting between them. This CDR3 is built from 15 residues. Germline V gene data show CDR1 as MNHEY and CDR2 as SVGAGI. CDR3 protein: CASRQQGSTNQPQHF. The CDR3 DNA sequence: TGTGCCAGCAGGCAACAGGGTTCGACCAATCAGCCCCAGCATTTT.

The chain links TRBV18 to TRBJ1-1, with 9 bases aligning to TRBD1. The CDR3 consists of 14 residues. The ends lost 5 bases at V and 1 base at J; junction bases unmatched: 2. CDR1 is KGHSH, CDR2 LQKENI, per germline. This CDR3 reads CASSTDRGNTEAFF. In nucleotides, the CDR3 is TGTGCCAGCTCAACGGACAGGGGGAACACTGAAGCTTTCTTT.

V gene TRBV5-1 combines with J gene TRBJ2-5; possible D gene TRBD2, 6 bases. CDR3 size: 15 residues. Germline V gene sequence: CDR1 SGHRS, CDR2 YFSETQ. The V end was cut by 0 bases, the J end by 5 bases, with 14 bases between. The chain's CDR3 is CASSLARGGRETQYF. CDR3 sequence (DNA): TGCGCCAGCAGCTTGGCTAGGGGAGGACGGGAGACCCAGTACTTC.

The chain is built from TRBV6-5 and TRBJ2-1; 8 nucleotides line up with TRBD1. This CDR3 has 15 amino acids. Losses at the gene ends were 6 bases for V and 5 bases for J; bases not matched to a gene: 9. CDR1 and CDR2 (germline): MNHEY, SVGAGI. The DNA for the CDR3 is TGTGCCAGCAGGAGGGGGCAGGGGGCCCACAATGAGCAGTTCTTC. Translating gives CASRRGQGAHNEQFF.

The J gene is TRBJ1-5, the V gene TRBV4-1, with D possibly TRBD1 on 6 matching bases. The CDR3 loop spans 15 amino acids. Germline V CDR1 and CDR2: MGHRA, YSYEKL. V lost 3 bases and J lost 3, with 12 bases in between. The CDR3 reads CASSHLGQTNQPQHF. The CDR3 nucleotides are TGCGCCAGCAGCCATCTCGGACAGACCAATCAGCCCCAGCATTTT.

This chain links TRBV19 with TRBJ1-2; possibly TRBD1 for D (5 bases). The V end was cut by 4 bases, the J end by 4 bases, with 19 bases between. This CDR3 region has 16 residues. The germline V gene encodes CDR1 LNHDA and CDR2 SQIVND (reference sequence). This CDR3 is CASSTQSGGDRYGYTF. The CDR3 DNA reads as TGTGCCAGTAGTACTCAGTCGGGCGGGGACCGCTATGGCTACACCTTC.

V usage is TRBV18 and J usage is TRBJ2-7; D is unclear. The V gene lost 0 bases and the J gene lost 1 base, with 4 bases spanning the gap. Germline-derived CDR1 and CDR2 are KGHSH and LQKENI. The CDR3 loop spans 13 amino acids. The CDR3 is CASSPPTSYEQYF. The CDR3 nucleotides are TGTGCCAGCTCACCACCTACTTCCTACGAGCAGTACTTC.